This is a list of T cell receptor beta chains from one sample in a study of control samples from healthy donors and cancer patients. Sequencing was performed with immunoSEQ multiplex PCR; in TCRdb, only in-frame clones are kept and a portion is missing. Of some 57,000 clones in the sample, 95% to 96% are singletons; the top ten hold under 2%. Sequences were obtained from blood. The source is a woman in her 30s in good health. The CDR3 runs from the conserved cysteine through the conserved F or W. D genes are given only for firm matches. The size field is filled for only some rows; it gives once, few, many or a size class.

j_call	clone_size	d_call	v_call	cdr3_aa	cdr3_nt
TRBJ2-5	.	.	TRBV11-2	CASSLDRGIQETQYF	TGTGCCAGCAGCTTAGACCGGGGAATCCAAGAGACCCAGTACTTC
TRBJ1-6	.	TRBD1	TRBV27	CASSSGQGYNSPLHF	TGTGCCAGCAGTTCTGGACAGGGGTATAATTCACCCCTCCACTTT
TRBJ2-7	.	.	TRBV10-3	CAISESKAGDQNEQYF	TGTGCCATCAGTGAGTCGAAAGCGGGCGACCAGAACGAGCAGTACTTC
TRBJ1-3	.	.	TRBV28	CASSTSEFKGNTIYF	.
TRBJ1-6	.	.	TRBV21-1	CASSKGIATHTSNSPLHF	TGTGCCAGCAGCAAGGGCATAGCTACACATACATCTAATTCACCCCTCCACTTT
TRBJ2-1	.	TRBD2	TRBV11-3	CASSVEGTSGTYNEQFF	TGTGCCAGCAGCGTTGAAGGGACTAGCGGGACCTACAATGAGCAGTTCTTC
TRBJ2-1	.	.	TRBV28	CASRGNEQFF	TGTGCCAGCAGGGGCAATGAGCAGTTCTTC
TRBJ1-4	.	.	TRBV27	CASRRRRATNEKLFF	TGTGCCAGCAGACGGAGAAGGGCAACTAATGAAAAACTGTTTTTT
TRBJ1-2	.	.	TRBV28	CASILREGEGYTF	TGTGCCAGCATCCTAAGGGAGGGAGAAGGCTACACCTTC
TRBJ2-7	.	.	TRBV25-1	CASSRNYEQYF	TGTGCCAGCAGTCGGAACTACGAGCAGTACTTC
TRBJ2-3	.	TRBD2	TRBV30	CAWSVTAGGPVDTQYF	TGTGCCTGGAGTGTTACGGCGGGAGGGCCGGTAGATACGCAGTATTTT
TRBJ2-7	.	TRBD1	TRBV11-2	CASSLLDRAGEQYF	TGTGCCAGCAGCTTATTGGACAGGGCAGGAGAGCAGTACTTC
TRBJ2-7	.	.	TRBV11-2	CASTGTVSYEQYF	TGTGCCAGCACAGGGACGGTCTCCTACGAGCAGTACTTC
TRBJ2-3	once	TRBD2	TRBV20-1	CSASVLAGDTDTQYF	TGCAGTGCTAGTGTCCTAGCGGGAGACACAGATACGCAGTATTTT
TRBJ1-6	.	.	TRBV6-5	CAVGLAPYNSPLHF	TGTGCCGTGGGTTTGGCCCCCTATAATTCACCCCTCCACTTT
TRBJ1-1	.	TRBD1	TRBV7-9	CASSSRQGLATEAFF	TGTGCCAGCAGCTCCCGACAGGGGTTGGCGACTGAAGCTTTCTTT